This T cell receptor (beta chain) was sequenced for a study of radiation and T cells in renal cell carcinoma. For this clone: The antigen is unknown.

The protocol was immunoSEQ multiplex PCR, while the TCRdb copy is restricted to in-frame clones and leaves out a portion. The table shows roughly 130,000 clones, with approximately 80% occurring only once. Study conclusions and caveats: From baseline, blood top tumor clonotypes peaked at 2 weeks post-radiation. Pretreatment tumor biopsies were lacking, so baseline clonotypes are unknown.

The CDR3 is made up of 15 amino acids. Germline CDR1 and CDR2: SGHRS and YFSETQ. V dropped 0 bases and J dropped 3 bases, with 12 bases sitting between them. As to time point: blood 2 weeks post-SBRT. The treatment denotes: 15 Gy SBRT to primary tumor, nephrectomy 4 weeks later. This renal cell carcinoma was of the clear cell type. This chain connects TRBV5-1 to TRBJ2-5; D gene unclear. This TCR derives from a woman aged 55-70 years with renal cell carcinoma. Source: blood, taken from a patient whose treatment included radiotherapy and nephrectomy. CDR3 amino acids: CASSLVAGEEETQYF. The CDR3 bases are TGCGCCAGCAGCTTGGTAGCAGGAGAGGAAGAGACCCAGTACTTC.